This TCR beta chain was observed in a study of T cells in Graves' hyperthyroidism and ophthalmopathy (dated by TCRdb to about 2019). Describing the broader study: To identify TCR V-J signatures that set the groups apart, the researchers used a discovery cohort of 100 patients, made up of roughly 40 with Graves' ophthalmopathy and about 55 with stable Graves' hyperthyroidism. TCR Vbeta CDR3 sequencing of around 130 peripheral blood samples (over 40 ophthalmopathy, 75 to 85 hyperthyroidism and approximately 17 progressor patients) is reported in the paper. Following sampling, methimazole starting at 30 mg daily was given to hyperthyroidism patients, and high-dose intravenous methylprednisolone was given to ophthalmopathy patients. Whether ophthalmopathy could be predicted prospectively was tested in an independent validation cohort made up of 18 to 20 hyperthyroidism patients plus 17 patients who later progressed to ophthalmopathy. The 95 to 100 discovery patients were randomly divided into training and test sets at a 7:3 ratio. The study also compared thyroid tissue and blood T-cell repertoires from several Graves' hyperthyroidism patients.

The TCR beta CDR3 regions were amplified from the RNA transcripts. For the first round of RT-PCR on the TCR CDR3, the HTBI primer set was used together with the Qiagen OneStep RT-PCR kit. Libraries were constructed in a second round of multiplex PCR, after which size selection and purification were performed. The libraries were sequenced on an Illumina HiSeq2000 using paired-end 100 bp reads. In the authors' own workflow: SOAPnuke was used to process the raw data, with reads discarded if the reads contained adapters or uncalled bases, had a mean Phred below 15, or lacked an exact constant-primer or identifier match. COPE v1.2.5 was used to merge the high-quality paired reads, and each unique nucleotide sequence was defined as a clonotype. Clonotypes were aligned to IMGT TRBV, TRBD and TRBJ reference segments using MiTCR v1.1. Only V-J combinations with frequency above 0.0001, covering 99.2% of repertoires, were analysed. The TCS score was defined as the ratio of F50 (clonal expansion) to E x V (chaos), calculated using BLOSUM62-based TCRdist between CDR3 peptides within each V-J. Welch's t-statistics and random forest reduced around 510 V-J features to 10 to 15, which were used in a naive Bayes classifier (R e1071). Thyroid-blood repertoire similarity was quantified with the Morisita-Horn index. In TCRdb, the public reads were trimmed at Q25 with fastp and aligned with MiXCR, with productive beta chains retained. Under each unique CDR3 protein, matching rows form one entry showing the most common genes and DNA. TCRdb, rather than the study authors, made the V and J calls. Recorded for this sample are approximately 510,000 distinct CDR3 sequences; around 50% of them occurred a single time. Approximately 44% of the sample goes to the ten largest clones.

Counted from cysteine to phenylalanine, this CDR3 has 13 amino acids. Of all the DNA, just the CDR3 is kept, 39 bases in frame from base 1. The germline V gene gives CDR1 as ENHRY and CDR2 as SYGVKD. Relative to germline, V is 10 bases shorter and J is 4 bases shorter, with 14 bases between their ends. Concerning this clonotype: There is no known antigen for this receptor. Base qualities are missing; no much larger clone stands one base away.

The investigation overall reported the following: In validation, progression to ophthalmopathy was predicted by the model with roughly 71% sensitivity and around 76% specificity, a median of approximately 6.5 months before onset. A 13 V-J signature model separated ophthalmopathy from stable hyperthyroidism, with roughly 88% sensitivity and 81.08% specificity in cross-validation and 80%/75% in testing. Most expanded thyroid clonotypes (frequency above 0.001) were also detected in blood, a finding suggesting that blood repertoires may reflect thyroid immune responses. No statistical method was used to fix the sample size in advance, and group allocation was not hidden from the investigators.

Any patient with an uncontrolled infection, another autoimmune disease, pregnancy or lactation was excluded. Diagnoses were based on clinical symptoms, serum thyroxine and TRAb, thyroid ultrasound and orbital computed tomography. Trizol reagent was used to extract total RNA, and RNA quality was then checked on an Agilent 2100 Bioanalyzer. The chain employs TRBV10-3 and TRBJ1-5; a tentative D match to TRBD1 spans 5 bases. The specimen sequenced was peripheral blood or thyroid tissue (not recorded which). The TCR originated in an adult woman with Graves' disease, either hyperthyroidism or ophthalmopathy (not recorded which). CDR3 protein: CASERGLNQPQHF. The DNA reads as follows: TGTGCCAGCGAAAGGGGCCTTAATCAGCCCCAGCATTTT.